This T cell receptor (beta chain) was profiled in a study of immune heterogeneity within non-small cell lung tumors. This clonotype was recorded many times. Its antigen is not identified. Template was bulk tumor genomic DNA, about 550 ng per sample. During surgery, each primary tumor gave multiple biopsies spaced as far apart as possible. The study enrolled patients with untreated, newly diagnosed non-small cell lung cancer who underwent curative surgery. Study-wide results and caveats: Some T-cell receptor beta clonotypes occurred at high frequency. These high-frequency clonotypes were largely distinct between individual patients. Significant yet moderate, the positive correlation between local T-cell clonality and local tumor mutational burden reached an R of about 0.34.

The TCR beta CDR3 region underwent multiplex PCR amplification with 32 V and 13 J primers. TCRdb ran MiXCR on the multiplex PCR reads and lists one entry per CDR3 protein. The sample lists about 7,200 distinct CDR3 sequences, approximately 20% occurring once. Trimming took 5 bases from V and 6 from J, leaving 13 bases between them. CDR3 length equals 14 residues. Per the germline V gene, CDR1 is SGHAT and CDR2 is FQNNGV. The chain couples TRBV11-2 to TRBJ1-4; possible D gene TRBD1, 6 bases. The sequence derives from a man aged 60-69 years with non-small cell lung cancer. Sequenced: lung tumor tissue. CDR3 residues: CASSLATGYEKLFF. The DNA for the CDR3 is TGTGCCAGCAGCCTGGCAACAGGGTATGAAAAACTGTTTTTT.